Shown below are 24 T cell receptor beta chains from a single sample sequenced in a study of CD8 T cells in Susac syndrome (dated by TCRdb to about 2019). Library construction relied on the immunoSEQ multiplex PCR assay. RNA was extracted with the RNeasy kit and 0.5 to 1 ug was reverse transcribed using random hexamers. TCRdb reworked the public reads: Q25 trimming with fastp, MiXCR clone assembly, productive beta chains retained. A single entry per CDR3 protein holds the most common genes and DNA from its merged rows. In this sample the table shows under 200,000 distinct CDR3 sequences, approximately 96% of which occur a single time. 0.15% to 0.2% of the sample is in the top ten clones. The specimen was CD8+ T cells from PBMCs. All receptors derive from a human donor with multiple sclerosis.

CDR3 region: CASSELGTGNEQYF. For the CDR3, the DNA is TGTGCCAGCAGTGAATTGGGGACCGGCAACGAGCAGTACTTC. The gene calls are TRBV2 and TRBJ2-7; D is possibly TRBD1 or TRBD2 (5 bases each). Germline V gives CDR1 SNHLY, CDR2 FYNNEI. The CDR3 has 14 amino acids. V lost 2 bases, J lost 5 bases, and 13 bases lay in between. Filled out from reference TRBV2 and TRBJ2-7, the complete variable domain reads EPEVTQTPSHQVTQMGQEVILRCVPISNHLYFYWYRQILGQKVEFLVSFYNNEISEKSEIFDDQFSVERPDGSNFTLKIRSTKLEDSAMYFCASSELGTGNEQYFGPGTRLTVT.

The chain employs TRBV4-1 and TRBJ2-2; 7 bases fit TRBD2. This CDR3 has 15 residues. Germline assignment: CDR1 MGHRA and CDR2 YSYEKL. Germline trimming cut 5 bases from V and 5 bases from J; bases unmatched to any gene: 8. The CDR3: CASSRRELRTGELFF. In nucleotides, the CDR3 is TGCGCCAGCAGCAGGCGGGAGTTGAGGACCGGGGAGCTGTTTTTT.

This rearrangement joins TRBV7-8 to TRBJ2-1; 8 nucleotides line up with TRBD1. CDR3 length: 14 amino acids. CDR1 and CDR2 (germline): SGHVS, FQNEAQ. The V segment lost 7 bases and the J segment 8 bases; nucleotides outside the gene matches: 10. As DNA, the CDR3 is TGTGCCAGCATGATCCAGACAGGGGACGATGAGCAGTTCTTC. This codes for CASMIQTGDDEQFF.

The chain carries TRBV12-3 or TRBV12-4 and TRBJ2-4, with 7 bases matching TRBD1. V was clipped by 1 base and J by 5 bases; unmatched bases: 2. This CDR3 has 14 residues. DNA of the CDR3: TGTGCCAGCAGTTTAGACAGGGGCCAAAACATTCAGTACTTC. Residues: CASSLDRGQNIQYF.

This rearrangement joins TRBV29-1 to TRBJ2-1; the D is unclear. Trimming shortened V by 7 bases and J by 12 bases, and 10 bases separated the two germline ends. The germline gives CDR1 SQVTM, CDR2 ANQGSEA. The CDR3 is 9 residues long. The CDR3 DNA follows: TGCAGCGCCCACGCAGGGCAGTTCTTC. This gives the protein CSAHAGQFF.

This chain joins TRBV5-8 and TRBJ2-1; D might be TRBD1 or TRBD2, each matching 5 bases. V shed 4 bases and J shed 8 bases, with 28 bases lying between them. Germline values: CDR1 SGHTS, CDR2 YDEGEE. CDR3 length: 18 residues. The CDR3 nucleotides are TGTGCCAGCAGCCCCCGCGGTGGATGGGGCGCGAGGGTTGATGAGCAGTTCTTC. It codes for CASSPRGGWGARVDEQFF.

The rearrangement joins TRBV5-6 to TRBJ2-1; 8 bases align to TRBD2. The germline CDR1 and CDR2 sequences are SGHDT and YYEEEE. The CDR3 covers 18 residues. V gave up 4 bases and J gave up 6 bases; unmatched junction bases: 18. The CDR3: CASSPTPLPGLDGNEQFF. The CDR3 nucleotides are TGTGCCAGCAGCCCTACACCCTTACCGGGACTAGATGGCAATGAGCAGTTCTTC.

The chain recombines TRBV20-1 with TRBJ2-1; 13 bases agree with TRBD2. Germline V lookup: CDR1 DFQATT, CDR2 SNEGSKA (reference sequence). The V gene end was trimmed by 4 bases and the J gene end by 8 bases; junction bases not matched to a gene: 11. The CDR3 runs to 16 residues. The CDR3 loop is CSANVPGLAGIYEQFF. In DNA form, the CDR3 reads TGCAGTGCTAATGTCCCGGGACTAGCGGGGATCTATGAGCAGTTCTTC.

The chain recombines TRBV7-2 with TRBJ2-7, with D tentatively TRBD2 (6 bases). Germline-derived CDR1 and CDR2 are SGHTA and FQGNSA. This CDR3 is 16 amino acids long. V shed 2 bases and J shed 3 bases, with 17 bases lying between them. The CDR3 region is CASSLSGSAGIYEQYF. The CDR3 region has the DNA TGTGCCAGCAGCTTATCGGGATCCGCGGGGATCTACGAGCAGTACTTC.

The rearrangement joins TRBV27 to TRBJ2-1, with D hard to call. V lost 2 bases and J 0 bases, leaving 8 bases between the germline ends. Germline V gene data show CDR1 as MNHEY and CDR2 as SMNVEV (reference sequence). The CDR3 runs 15 residues. The CDR3 coding sequence is TGTGCCAGCAGTTTAAGCCAGAGCTCCTACAATGAGCAGTTCTTC. It is translated as CASSLSQSSYNEQFF.

A few counts support this clonotype. The chain links TRBV18 to TRBJ1-1; D not resolved. V was pared by 5 bases and J by 1 base, with 8 bases between. Germline CDR1 KGHSH, CDR2 LQKENI. The CDR3 runs 13 residues. The CDR3 region is CASSERANTEAFF. For the CDR3, the DNA is TGTGCCAGCTCAGAGAGGGCGAACACTGAAGCTTTCTTT.

The gene calls are TRBV7-9 and TRBJ1-5; tentative D call: TRBD1 (5 bases). The V end was cut by 7 bases, the J end by 1 base, with 11 bases between. The CDR3 runs 14 residues. Looked up from germline, CDR1 is SEHNR and CDR2 is FQNEAQ (reference sequence). CDR3 nucleotide sequence: TGTGCCAGCAATAAAGACAGCAGCAATCAGCCCCAGCATTTT. Protein: CASNKDSSNQPQHF.

This clonotype has just one count. The chain combines TRBV6-5 with TRBJ1-2, with 8 bases fitting TRBD1. The V gene end was trimmed by 5 bases and the J gene end by 7 bases; junction bases not matched to a gene: 6. Germline-derived CDR1 and CDR2 are MNHEY and SVGAGI. The CDR3 consists of 13 residues. DNA for the CDR3: TGTGCCAGCAGTACCCAGGGGGCGCCTGGCTACACCTTC. It translates to CASSTQGAPGYTF.

This clonotype was counted only a few times. The rearrangement uses TRBV27 and TRBJ2-7; D not certain. The CDR3 spans 13 residues. Germline V lookup: CDR1 MNHEY, CDR2 SMNVEV (reference sequence). V was pared by 3 bases and J by 3 bases, with 9 bases between. The CDR3 is CASSLQENYEQYF. The CDR3 DNA is TGTGCCAGCAGTTTGCAAGAGAACTACGAGCAGTACTTC.

The chain combines TRBV7-3 with TRBJ2-3; 7 positions match TRBD2. Germline lookup yields CDR1 SGHTA and CDR2 FQGTGA. V shed 1 base, J shed 6 bases, and the junction held 10 bases outside the gene matches. This CDR3 is 16 amino acids long. The CDR3 loop reads CASSLRASGVPDTQYF. CDR3 sequence (DNA): TGTGCCAGCAGCTTAAGGGCTAGCGGTGTCCCGGATACGCAGTATTTT.

This clonotype has more than one count but fewer than ten. The chain combines TRBV4-1 with TRBJ1-5; 9 nucleotides line up with TRBD1. The germline V gene has CDR1 MGHRA and CDR2 YSYEKL. V gave up 3 bases and J gave up 4 bases; unmatched junction bases: 4. This CDR3 region has 15 residues. CDR3 protein: CASSQGDRENQPQHF. The CDR3 DNA sequence: TGCGCCAGCAGCCAGGGGGACAGGGAAAATCAGCCCCAGCATTTT.

This clonotype was seen just once. The chain links TRBV28 to TRBJ1-1; 9 bases align to TRBD1. V trimming: 5 bases; J trimming: 5 bases; junction bases outside the gene matches: 9. Germline CDR1 MDHEN, CDR2 SYDVKM. The length of the CDR3 is 15 residues. The CDR3 sequence: CASSEIGDRATEAFF. The CDR3 nucleotides are TGTGCCAGCAGTGAGATCGGGGACAGGGCTACTGAAGCTTTCTTT.

The J gene is TRBJ2-5, the V gene TRBV4-1, with a weak D call TRBD2 (5 bases). This CDR3 spans 17 amino acids. The V and J ends lost 0 bases and 5 bases respectively, with 19 bases between them. CDR1 is MGHRA, CDR2 YSYEKL, per germline. CDR3 region: CASSQESGTLVGETQYF. In DNA, the CDR3 is TGCGCCAGCAGCCAAGAGAGCGGAACACTCGTTGGGGAGACCCAGTACTTC.

The rearrangement joins TRBV20-1 to TRBJ2-1, with D perhaps matching TRBD1 (5 bases). The CDR3 covers 15 residues. CDR1 and CDR2 from the germline V gene are DFQATT and SNEGSKA (reference sequence). Trimming took off 6 bases at V and 6 bases at J, with 21 bases between the two ends. CDR3 protein: CSALTRATLFNEQFF. The CDR3 nucleotides are TGCAGTGCCCTTACCAGGGCCACTCTCTTCAATGAGCAGTTCTTC.

This chain connects TRBV27 to TRBJ1-5, with 7 bases fitting TRBD1. This CDR3 is built from 15 residues. Per the germline V gene, CDR1 is MNHEY and CDR2 is SMNVEV (reference sequence). After removal of 6 bases from V and 4 bases from J, the junction contained 9 bases not matched to a gene. The CDR3 loop reads CASSITGDLNQPQHF. DNA for the CDR3: TGTGCCAGCAGCATTACAGGGGATTTGAATCAGCCCCAGCATTTT.

This clonotype was observed a single time. This chain uses TRBV6-5 with TRBJ1-1; D ambiguous. Per germline, CDR1 MNHEY and CDR2 SVGAGI. The CDR3 spans 14 residues. V shed 5 bases and J shed 7 bases, with 17 bases lying between them. This CDR3 is CASSPLALPVEAFF. The CDR3 DNA reads TGTGCCAGCAGTCCGCTCGCCCTCCCGGTTGAAGCTTTCTTT.

The chain employs TRBV27 and TRBJ2-5; 10 nucleotides line up with TRBD2. Unmatched junction bases numbered 9, after V lost 3 bases and J lost 5 bases. In germline, CDR1 is MNHEY, CDR2 SMNVEV (reference sequence). The CDR3 runs to 16 residues. CDR3 residues: CASSFSGGGAPETQYF. The CDR3, as DNA: TGTGCCAGCAGTTTCAGCGGGGGGGGTGCCCCGGAGACCCAGTACTTC.

The chain combines TRBV3-1 with TRBJ2-1; 10 bases align to TRBD2. The CDR3 is 17 residues long. Germline loops: CDR1 LGHDT, CDR2 YNNKEL (reference sequence). The ends lost 5 bases at V and 2 bases at J; junction bases unmatched: 9. This chain's CDR3 is CASSSLRTSGTYNEQFF. The CDR3 DNA sequence: TGTGCCAGCAGCTCCTTGAGGACTAGCGGTACCTACAATGAGCAGTTCTTC.

This chain links TRBV27 with TRBJ2-7, with D unresolved. Germline CDR1 and CDR2: MNHEY and SMNVEV (reference sequence). This CDR3 region has 9 residues. Trimming cost V 4 bases and J 12 bases, with 7 bases left between them. CDR3 in DNA: TGTGCCAGCAGTTCCGATATGTACTTC. Translated, it gives CASSSDMYF.